These 20 T cell receptor beta chains were sequenced from one sample in a study of beta chain features in type 1 diabetes. General study findings and limits: Type 1 diabetes patients showed a moderate but significant shortening of TCRB CDR3s in all four CD4+ subsets.

These receptors' antigens are unknown. The study reverse transcribed the entire isolated RNA, so it sequenced expressed TCRB transcripts. Profiled with immunoSEQ multiplex PCR; TCRdb holds only in-frame clones, not every one. The sample records almost 350,000 clones, 9.3% being singletons. Specimen: central memory CD4+ T cells from blood. Receptors originate from a man aged 25-40 years with type 1 diabetes.

J is TRBJ1-5 and V is TRBV2; 10 bases fit TRBD1. This CDR3 comprises 15 residues. V was pared by 7 bases and J by 4 bases, with 7 bases of the junction left unmatched. Germline V gene lookup returns CDR1 SNHLY and CDR2 FYNNEI. Here the CDR3 reads CASTEWTGGNQPQHF. Written as DNA, the CDR3 is TGTGCCAGCACCGAATGGACAGGGGGGAATCAGCCCCAGCATTTT.

This clone was counted many times. The V and J genes are TRBV5-6 and TRBJ1-6, with TRBD1 identical over 8 bases. In germline, CDR1 is SGHDT, CDR2 YYEEEE. CDR3 size: 14 residues. Trimming cost V 4 bases and J 10 bases; bases outside gene matches: 7. CDR3 sequence (DNA): TGTGCCAGCAGCGTTGGACAGGGCGGATCACCCCTCCACTTT. Encoded protein: CASSVGQGGSPLHF.

This clone was found a few times. Other DNA sequences in this specimen translate into the identical CDR3. V gene TRBV6-5 combines with J gene TRBJ1-2; 10 bases agree with TRBD1. Trimming cost V 2 bases and J 4 bases; bases outside gene matches: 4. This CDR3 spans 15 amino acids. Germline values: CDR1 MNHEY, CDR2 SVGAGI. The CDR3 nucleotides are TGTGCCAGCAGTTACGGGACAGGGGCAGGCTATGGCTACACCTTC. Its translation: CASSYGTGAGYGYTF.

The chain employs TRBV9 and TRBJ1-2; D gene uncertain. The V and J ends lost 4 bases and 3 bases respectively, with 16 bases between them. CDR1 SGDLS and CDR2 YYNGEE come from the germline V gene. This CDR3 spans 15 amino acids. The CDR3 loop reads CASSITPTPDYGYTF. CDR3 DNA sequence: TGTGCCAGCAGCATTACCCCGACCCCAGACTATGGCTACACCTTC.

This clone showed up just a few times. The rearrangement links TRBV9 to TRBJ2-5, with 11 bases that match TRBD1. The V segment lost 5 bases and the J segment 1 base; nucleotides outside the gene matches: 7. The CDR3 runs to 16 residues. Germline V CDR1 and CDR2: SGDLS, YYNGEE. The CDR3 DNA sequence: TGTGCCAGCAGTCTGGGGACAGGGGGTGGCCAAGAGACCCAGTACTTC. This translates into CASSLGTGGGQETQYF.

This clone showed up just a few times. V and J are TRBV4-1 and TRBJ1-3; 8 bases line up with TRBD1. Germline CDR1 and CDR2: MGHRA and YSYEKL. This CDR3 spans 17 amino acids. The trim removed 0 bases at V and 0 bases at J, leaving 4 bases unmatched. In DNA, the CDR3 is TGCGCCAGCAGCCAAGAGCCGGACAGGGCCTCTGGAAACACCATATATTTT. This sequence encodes CASSQEPDRASGNTIYF.

V and J are TRBV18 and TRBJ1-2; possibly TRBD1 for D (5 bases). CDR3 size: 15 residues. CDR1 is KGHSH and CDR2 is LQKENI in the germline V gene. Trimming shortened V by 6 bases and J by 4 bases, and 18 bases separated the two germline ends. The CDR3 reads CASSLGESRAYGYTF. CDR3 nucleotides: TGTGCCAGCTCCCTCGGCGAGTCCAGGGCCTATGGCTACACCTTC.

Worth noting for this clone: Other DNA variants within this sample encode the same CDR3. The rearrangement joins TRBV5-1 to TRBJ1-6, with 7 bases lining up with TRBD1. Germline trimming cut 5 bases from V and 5 bases from J; bases unmatched to any gene: 4. The CDR3 is 14 amino acids. CDR1 is SGHRS and CDR2 is YFSETQ in the germline V gene. In DNA, the CDR3 is TGCGCCAGCAGGCGGACAGGAGATAATTCACCCCTCCACTTT. Translating it yields CASRRTGDNSPLHF.

This clone came up a few times. The V call is TRBV18, the J call TRBJ1-1; D is unresolved. The CDR3 extends over 12 amino acids. The V end was cut by 2 bases, the J end by 5 bases, with 6 bases between. CDR1 is KGHSH and CDR2 is LQKENI in the germline V gene. CDR3 protein: CASSPGETEAFF. For the CDR3, the DNA is TGTGCCAGCTCACCAGGTGAAACTGAAGCTTTCTTT.

The chain employs TRBV18 and TRBJ2-1; 8 bases line up with TRBD2. The CDR3 extends over 13 amino acids. Germline V gives CDR1 KGHSH, CDR2 LQKENI. With 3 bases clipped from V and 8 bases from J, the junction kept 3 bases outside the gene matches. CDR3 in amino acids: CASSPGSGDEQFF. In nucleotides, the CDR3 is TGTGCCAGCTCACCGGGTAGCGGGGATGAGCAGTTCTTC.

The V call is TRBV6-5, the J call TRBJ1-1; D possibly corresponds to TRBD1 (5 bases). Germline CDR1 and CDR2: MNHEY and SVGAGI. CDR3 size: 15 residues. Trimming pared 2 bases from V and 1 base from J, leaving 11 bases between. Here the CDR3 reads CASSYGGQPNTEAFF. The CDR3 DNA reads as TGTGCCAGCAGTTACGGGGGTCAACCGAACACTGAAGCTTTCTTT.

This rearrangement joins TRBV6-5 to TRBJ1-1, with D possibly being TRBD1 (6 bases). The V gene lost 4 bases and the J gene lost 1 base, with 10 bases spanning the gap. The CDR3 is 14 amino acids. Germline assignment: CDR1 MNHEY and CDR2 SVGAGI. Here the CDR3 DNA reads TGTGCCAGCAGTTCCCTGGACAGGAACACTGAAGCTTTCTTT. This encodes CASSSLDRNTEAFF.

A few counts support this clone. The rearrangement uses TRBV9 and TRBJ1-3, with D possibly TRBD1 on 6 matching bases. CDR1 and CDR2 from the germline V gene are SGDLS and YYNGEE. Trimming took off 3 bases at V and 2 bases at J, with 12 bases between the two ends. The length of the CDR3 is 15 residues. The CDR3 bases are TGTGCCAGCAGCGACACAGGGAGCACTGGAAACACCATATATTTT. Its translation: CASSDTGSTGNTIYF.

This clone was picked up a small number of times. The identical CDR3 is also encoded by other nucleotide sequences in the sample. This chain uses TRBV11-2 with TRBJ2-3; 8 bases line up with TRBD1. Germline CDR1 and CDR2: SGHAT and FQNNGV. There are 14 residues in the CDR3. J gave up 1 base and V 5 bases, and 2 bases lay outside the gene matches. The CDR3 protein is CASSPTGGTDTQYF. In DNA, the CDR3 is TGTGCCAGCAGCCCGACAGGGGGCACAGATACGCAGTATTTT.

This clone came up a few times. J is TRBJ2-3 and V is TRBV7-2; no reliable D call. V was pared by 5 bases and J by 3 bases, with 6 bases between. This CDR3 is 12 amino acids long. CDR1 SGHTA and CDR2 FQGNSA come from the germline V gene. This chain's CDR3 is CASSESTDTQYF. CDR3 nucleotides: TGTGCCAGCAGCGAAAGTACAGATACGCAGTATTTT.

In this sample, this clone turned up a few times. This chain joins TRBV7-2 and TRBJ1-5, with D uncertain. CDR1 is SGHTA, CDR2 FQGNSA, per germline. V shed 5 bases and J shed 0 bases, with 11 bases lying between them. CDR3 length equals 15 residues. The CDR3 is CASSRESVSNQPQHF. The CDR3 bases are TGTGCCAGCAGCCGAGAGAGCGTTAGCAATCAGCCCCAGCATTTT.

This clone was observed a handful of times. The J gene is TRBJ2-1, the V gene TRBV11-2; the match to TRBD2 covers 12 bases. The CDR3 spans 15 residues. J lost 8 bases, V lost 5 bases, and 7 bases had no gene match. The germline V gene encodes CDR1 SGHAT and CDR2 FQNNGV. CDR3 region: CASSQWTSGVDEQFF. The CDR3 DNA follows: TGTGCCAGCAGCCAATGGACTAGCGGGGTTGATGAGCAGTTCTTC.

This clone was counted only a few times. This chain connects TRBV5-1 to TRBJ2-1; D remains ambiguous. CDR3 length: 14 amino acids. Germline CDR1 is SGHRS and CDR2 is YFSETQ. V shed 0 bases and J shed 4 bases, with 8 bases lying between them. As DNA, the CDR3 is TGCGCCAGCAGCTTGGACGCGCCGTACAATGAGCAGTTCTTC. Protein: CASSLDAPYNEQFF.

This clone was counted a few times. V usage is TRBV6-1 and J usage is TRBJ1-2; D gene uncertain. CDR3 length: 14 amino acids. V was cut by 7 bases and J by 0 bases, with 12 bases left in between. The germline CDR1 and CDR2 sequences are MNHNS and SASEGT. For the CDR3, the DNA is TGTGCCAGCATATCCCGGGAAGCTAACTATGGCTACACCTTC. Amino acids: CASISREANYGYTF.

This clone was picked up a small number of times. Here the CDR3 reads CASSLVVNPLGETQYF. The CDR3 bases are TGTGCCAGCAGCTTAGTTGTGAATCCCCTGGGAGAGACCCAGTACTTC. V gene TRBV7-2 combines with J gene TRBJ2-5; the D is unclear. Germline values: CDR1 SGHTA, CDR2 FQGNSA. With 1 base removed from V and 4 bases from J, the gap between germline ends came to 16 bases. The CDR3 is 16 amino acids.